This T cell receptor (beta chain) was profiled in a study of memory CD4+ T cells and cytomegalovirus serostatus. Points from the study as a whole: About 40% of the roughly 160 known CMV-associated TCRbeta sequences appeared in CD4+ memory. The CMV-associated TCR signature appears largely within the CD4+ memory repertoire.

The V segment lost 5 bases and the J segment 6 bases; nucleotides outside the gene matches: 8. The CDR3 runs 15 residues. CDR1 and CDR2 from the germline V gene are SGHRS and YFSETQ. Measured with immunoSEQ multiplex PCR; TCRdb has only the in-frame clones, and not every one. The sample contains 60,000 to 70,000 clones, about 78% of which appear only once. On this clone: Its antigen is still unknown.

Single viable CD3+CD4+CD8-CD45RO+ cells were sorted as the memory CD4+ T cells. Serostatus was set by detecting CMV pp150, pp28, p38, p52 IgG. V gene TRBV5-1 combines with J gene TRBJ1-5, with 10 bases fitting TRBD1. The receptor's source is an adult in good health and CMV-seronegative. Some clones in this sample may be carry-over from other donors' samples. Sequenced material: memory CD4+ T cells from blood. In nucleotides, the CDR3 is TGCGCCAGCAGTTTTGGGACAGGGGCGGGTCAGCCCCAGCATTTT. Encoded protein: CASSFGTGAGQPQHF.